What follows is one TCR beta chain and its context. Its antigen remains unidentified. One base away there is no much larger clone; base qualities are not given. CDR3 length: 12 amino acids, cysteine to phenylalanine. The CDR3 DNA has 36 bases and is translated from base 1. For this chain, trimming is 5 bases at the V end and 5 bases at the J end, and the number of junction bases without a gene match is 1. The germline V gene provides CDR1 MDHEN and CDR2 SYDVKM. This sample was taken from a study of CD8 T cells in ankylosing spondylitis (dated by TCRdb to the late 2010s). Notes on the research overall: To find TCR variants linked to disease, the study profiled T cell receptor beta repertoires in ankylosing spondylitis patients and healthy donors. Peripheral blood was sampled, and synovial fluid was additionally collected from ankylosing spondylitis patients. The full study cohort was made up of about 24 ankylosing spondylitis patients and around 100 healthy donors. Study-wide conclusions, independent of this receptor: A TCR beta motif made up of several highly homologous amino acid variants appeared to be characteristic of blood from ankylosing spondylitis patients. Some motif variants had previously been reported in the synovial fluid and blood of reactive arthritis patients, which suggests shared mechanisms of disease initiation. The disease-linked clones were reported to be significantly enriched in matched synovial fluid samples from ankylosing spondylitis patients. The disease-linked clones had a CD8+ phenotype and were found at relatively low frequencies in peripheral blood.

TCRdb lists the instrument as Illumina HiSeq 2500. Quantitative 5'-RACE with molecular barcodes was used to prepare TCR beta libraries. For the original study's pipeline: To identify disease-linked TCR variants, a new computational method was used, one built on a probabilistic model of VDJ rearrangement. TCRdb's own reprocessing of the public reads used fastp at Q25 and MiXCR and kept productive beta chains. Each CDR3 protein gets just one entry, which takes the most common genes and DNA from the rows behind it. These V and J calls rely on TCRdb rather than the paper's analysis. This sample lists around 320,000 distinct CDR3 sequences; 20% to 25% were detected once. The top ten constitute around 3.2% of the sample.

The clonotype originates from a female donor with ankylosing spondylitis or in good health (not recorded which). Recombination linked TRBV28 to TRBJ2-5; the central 8 bases match TRBD1. Material: blood, either unsorted or a sorted T cell fraction (not recorded which). The nucleotides are TGTGCCAGCAGTCACAGGGGGGAGACCCAGTACTTC. This translates into CASSHRGETQYF.